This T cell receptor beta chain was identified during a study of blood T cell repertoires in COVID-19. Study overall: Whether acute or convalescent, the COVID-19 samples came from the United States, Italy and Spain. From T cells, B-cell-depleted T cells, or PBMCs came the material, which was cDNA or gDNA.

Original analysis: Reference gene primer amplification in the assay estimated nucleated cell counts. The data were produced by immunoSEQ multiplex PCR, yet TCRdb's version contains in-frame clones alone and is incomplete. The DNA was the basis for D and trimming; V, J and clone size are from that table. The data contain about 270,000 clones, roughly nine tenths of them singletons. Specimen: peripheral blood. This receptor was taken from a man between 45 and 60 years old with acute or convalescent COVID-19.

DNA for the CDR3: TGCGCCAGCGGCTCCGGGTCGGGGGCAACTAATGAAAAACTGTTTTTT. Amino acid sequence: CASGSGSGATNEKLFF. The chain uses TRBV5-1 and TRBJ1-4; tentative D call: TRBD1 (5 bases). This CDR3 comprises 16 residues. V lost 7 bases to trimming and J lost 0 bases, with 16 bases between them. Germline lookup yields CDR1 SGHRS and CDR2 YFSETQ.